This T cell receptor (beta chain) came from a study of blood T cell repertoires in COVID-19. Looking at the study overall: Samples of COVID-19 (acute and convalescent) were obtained from the United States, Italy and Spain.

V lost 5 bases, J lost 6 bases, and 13 bases stayed unmatched. Germline lookup yields CDR1 MNHEY and CDR2 SVGEGT. The CDR3 loop spans 16 amino acids. Using immunoSEQ multiplex PCR, the repertoire was profiled, and TCRdb retains in-frame clones only, with some absent. Altogether 200,000 to 250,000 clones are present, around 88% being singletons, with the ten largest covering under 1.5%. The clonotype was recovered from a man older than 75 with acute or convalescent COVID-19. This sequence joins TRBV6-2 or TRBV6-3 and TRBJ2-1; 7 bases agree with TRBD1. Source material: peripheral blood. CDR3 bases: TGTGCCAGCAGTATTAGGGGGCCTGGGGGAAGCAATGAGCAGTTCTTC. It codes for CASSIRGPGGSNEQFF.